These 23 T cell receptor beta chains were sequenced from one sample in a study of CD8 T cells in ankylosing spondylitis. TCRdb re-analysed the 5' RACE reads in MiXCR, keeping a single row per CDR3 protein. The sample carries fewer than 550,000 distinct CDR3 sequences, 5.3% recorded once. Study-level findings and limits: Ankylosing spondylitis blood seemed to carry a telltale TCR beta motif made of roughly eight highly homologous variants.

These TCRs are of unknown antigen specificity. The material sequenced was blood, either unsorted or a sorted T cell fraction (not recorded which). The receptors stem from a male donor with ankylosing spondylitis.

This rearrangement joins TRBV4-3 to TRBJ2-7; TRBD1 matches 7 bases. Germline loops: CDR1 LGHNA, CDR2 YSLEER. CDR3 size: 14 residues. J lost 4 bases, V lost 1 base, and 4 bases had no gene match. CDR3 residues: CASSQGQGEYEQYF. DNA for the CDR3: TGCGCCAGCAGCCAAGGGCAGGGGGAATACGAGCAGTACTTC.

This clonotype was counted many times. The J gene is TRBJ1-6, the V gene TRBV7-2, with unresolved D. Trimming cost V 6 bases and J 0 bases, with 6 bases left between them. The length of the CDR3 is 14 residues. Germline CDR1 SGHTA, CDR2 FQGNSA. CDR3 loop: CASSSSSYNSPLHF. CDR3 bases: TGTGCCAGCAGTAGTAGCTCCTATAATTCACCCCTCCACTTT.

This clonotype has ten or more counts. The genes are TRBV25-1 and TRBJ1-2, with TRBD1 as a possible D gene (5 bases). The CDR3 has 12 amino acids. The germline V and J ends were trimmed by 0 bases and 8 bases, with 7 bases remaining between them. In germline, CDR1 is MGHDK, CDR2 SYGVNS. The CDR3 reads CASSEYWGGYTF. The CDR3 DNA sequence: TGTGCCAGCAGTGAATATTGGGGGGGCTACACCTTC.

This clonotype was seen many times. The V and J genes are TRBV4-3 and TRBJ2-2; a weak D match, TRBD2 (5 bases). The CDR3 has 16 residues. CDR1 LGHNA and CDR2 YSLEER come from the germline V gene. V was trimmed by 4 bases and J by 5 bases, leaving 17 bases between them. The CDR3: CASSPEGRLDTGELFF. The CDR3 DNA reads as TGCGCCAGCAGCCCCGAGGGCCGGTTGGATACCGGGGAGCTGTTTTTT.

This clonotype was detected ten times or more. V and J are TRBV28 and TRBJ2-5; TRBD2 agrees at 9 bases. CDR1 is MDHEN and CDR2 is SYDVKM in the germline V gene. There are 15 residues in the CDR3. With V trimmed by 4 bases and J by 3 bases, 6 bases remained unmatched. CDR3 DNA sequence: TGTGCCAGCAGTTCCCTGGCTAGCGGGAAAGAGACCCAGTACTTC. It yields the protein CASSSLASGKETQYF.

This clonotype was seen many times. The chain combines TRBV4-3 with TRBJ1-4; D call uncertain. Per the germline V gene, CDR1 is LGHNA and CDR2 is YSLEER. There are 14 residues in the CDR3. Trimming pared 4 bases from V and 7 bases from J, leaving 13 bases between. CDR3 nucleotides: TGCGCCAGCAGCCCAGTCGGACGCGGTGAAAAACTGTTTTTT. It specifies CASSPVGRGEKLFF.

This clonotype was observed many times. The gene calls are TRBV5-1 and TRBJ2-2; no definite D call. CDR3 size: 10 residues. Trimming took 9 bases from V and 2 from J, leaving 2 bases between them. Germline V CDR1 and CDR2: SGHRS, YFSETQ. CDR3 bases: TGCGCCAACAACACCGGGGAGCTGTTTTTT. It is translated as CANNTGELFF. Looking up the rest from reference TRBV5-1 and TRBJ2-2 gives the full variable domain: KAGVTQTPRYLIKTRGQQVTLSCSPISGHRSVSWYQQTPGQGLQFLFEYFSETQRNKGNFPGRFSGRQFSNSRSEMNVSTLELGDSALYLCANNTGELFFGEGSRLTVL.

This clonotype has only a few counts. The chain employs TRBV2 and TRBJ2-1; TRBD2 is a possible D gene (6 bases). Germline values: CDR1 SNHLY, CDR2 FYNNEI. This CDR3 contains 14 residues. Trimming removed 6 bases from V and 5 bases from J, with 14 bases in between. CDR3 region: CASRVRAGNNEQFF. For the CDR3, the DNA is TGTGCCAGCAGAGTACGGGCGGGAAACAATGAGCAGTTCTTC.

This clonotype was recorded many times. The chain couples TRBV7-9 to TRBJ1-2; 9 bases match TRBD1. Germline V gene data show CDR1 as SEHNR and CDR2 as FQNEAQ (reference sequence). The CDR3 is 15 amino acids. V trimming: 5 bases; J trimming: 4 bases; junction bases outside the gene matches: 8. The CDR3 protein is CASSATPTGGYGYTF. As DNA, the CDR3 is TGTGCCAGCAGCGCAACCCCGACAGGGGGCTATGGCTACACCTTC. Based on the CDR3 plus reference TRBV7-9 and TRBJ1-2, the full variable domain is DTGVSQNPRHKITKRGQNVTFRCDPISEHNRLYWYRQTLGQGPEFLTYFQNEAQLEKSRLLSDRFSAERPKGSFSTLEIQRTEQGDSAMYLCASSATPTGGYGYTFGSGTRLTVV.

This clonotype appeared many times. Sequence at one end of the junction differs from germline and may be a read error. The rearrangement uses TRBV18 and TRBJ1-4, with D perhaps matching TRBD1 (5 bases). The CDR3 has 12 residues. From germline, CDR1 is KGHSH and CDR2 LQKENI. Here the CDR3 DNA reads TGTGCCAGCTCACCTCCGGGACGGCTTCTTGTTTTT. Amino acids: CASSPPGRLLVF.

The rearrangement joins TRBV10-3 to TRBJ2-1; TRBD2 aligns across 10 bases. CDR3 length: 15 amino acids. CDR1 and CDR2 (germline): ENHRY, SYGVKD. J gave up 10 bases and V 6 bases, and 12 bases lay outside the gene matches. For the CDR3, the DNA is TGTGCCATCAGGGTTACCAGCGGGAGGGACCCAGAGCAGTTCTTC. Translating gives CAIRVTSGRDPEQFF.

This clonotype was seen repeatedly, ten times or more. V and J are TRBV4-3 and TRBJ2-2; D remains unclear. V dropped 0 bases and J dropped 7 bases, with 21 bases sitting between them. Germline V gene lookup returns CDR1 LGHNA and CDR2 YSLEER. The CDR3 consists of 18 residues. The CDR3 sequence is CASSQDRVGQELNGELFF. In nucleotides, the CDR3 is TGCGCCAGCAGCCAAGATCGGGTTGGGCAGGAATTGAACGGGGAGCTGTTTTTT.

The table lists this clonotype with many counts. V gene TRBV5-1 combines with J gene TRBJ2-7; weak D call: TRBD2 (6 bases). V lost 4 bases and J 0 bases, leaving 17 bases between the germline ends. The germline gives CDR1 SGHRS, CDR2 YFSETQ. The CDR3 is made up of 16 amino acids. The CDR3 region has the DNA TGCGCCAGCAGCCGGGAGAGCTCCTCTAGCTCCTACGAGCAGTACTTC. Translated: CASSRESSSSSYEQYF. Filled out from reference TRBV5-1 and TRBJ2-7, the complete variable domain reads KAGVTQTPRYLIKTRGQQVTLSCSPISGHRSVSWYQQTPGQGLQFLFEYFSETQRNKGNFPGRFSGRQFSNSRSEMNVSTLELGDSALYLCASSRESSSSSYEQYFGPGTRLTVT.

Ten or more counts support this clonotype. This sequence joins TRBV7-2 and TRBJ2-5; possibly TRBD2 for D (6 bases). Germline V gives CDR1 SGHTA, CDR2 FQGNSA. Trimming pared 1 base from V and 5 bases from J, leaving 14 bases between. CDR3 length: 15 residues. The CDR3 DNA is TGTGCCAGCAGCTTAGGGGGACTTGTGGAGGAGACCCAGTACTTC. It translates to CASSLGGLVEETQYF.

The chain is built from TRBV4-3 and TRBJ2-5; D is perhaps TRBD2 (6 bases). CDR1 LGHNA and CDR2 YSLEER come from the germline V gene. This CDR3 region has 15 residues. Trimming cost V 0 bases and J 1 base, with 9 bases left between them. The CDR3 nucleotides read TGCGCCAGCAGCCAAGAACTTAGCGGCCAAGAGACCCAGTACTTC. Residues: CASSQELSGQETQYF.

The chain links TRBV7-2 to TRBJ2-1; 7 positions match TRBD1. This CDR3 has 13 amino acids. The ends lost 1 base at V and 8 bases at J; junction bases unmatched: 2. In germline, CDR1 is SGHTA, CDR2 FQGNSA. The DNA of the CDR3 is TGTGCCAGCAGCTTAGACCAGGGGGATGAGCAGTTCTTC. It codes for CASSLDQGDEQFF.

This clonotype has ten or more counts. The gene calls are TRBV4-2 and TRBJ2-3; D is tentatively TRBD1 or TRBD2 (6 bases each). Germline V gene data show CDR1 as LGHNA and CDR2 as YNFKEQ. Trimming stripped 1 base from V and 6 bases from J, with 17 bases between. The CDR3 totals 16 residues. Written as DNA, the CDR3 is TGTGCCAGCAGCCAAGGAAAAGCGGGCACAGGGGATACGCAGTATTTT. This translates into CASSQGKAGTGDTQYF.

This clonotype came up many times. J is TRBJ1-6 and V is TRBV20-1, with D tentatively TRBD1 (6 bases). Trimming removed 4 bases from V and 0 bases from J, with 16 bases in between. The germline V gene has CDR1 DFQATT and CDR2 SNEGSKA (reference sequence). CDR3 length: 17 amino acids. The CDR3 DNA follows: TGCAGTGCTATAACAGGGACGGCGAGCTCCTATAATTCACCCCTCCACTTT. This codes for CSAITGTASSYNSPLHF.

This clonotype was seen repeatedly, ten times or more. The rearrangement joins TRBV15 to TRBJ2-7, with D possibly being TRBD2 (6 bases). V was trimmed by 5 bases and J by 0 bases, leaving 11 bases between them. The length of the CDR3 is 14 residues. Germline assignment: CDR1 LNHNV and CDR2 YYDKDF (reference sequence). The CDR3 region is CATSGGVGSYEQYF. The CDR3 DNA sequence: TGTGCCACCAGCGGAGGGGTAGGCTCCTACGAGCAGTACTTC.

This clonotype was seen many times. The chain couples TRBV9 to TRBJ2-7, with 7 bases matching TRBD1. Trimming removed 0 bases from V and 6 bases from J; junction bases left unmatched: 0. The germline V gene encodes CDR1 SGDLS and CDR2 YYNGEE. This CDR3 comprises 12 residues. CDR3 sequence (DNA): TGTGCCAGCAGCGTAGACAGGGGCGAGCAGTACTTC. Residues: CASSVDRGEQYF.

In its sample, this clonotype was seen a few times. This chain joins TRBV20-1 and TRBJ1-6; 7 positions match TRBD1. CDR1 is DFQATT, CDR2 SNEGSKA, per germline (reference sequence). The CDR3 is 14 residues long. CDR3 DNA: TGCAGCTCCTCCCCGACAGGGTTTAATTCACCCCTCCACTTT. It translates to CSSSPTGFNSPLHF.

This clonotype was counted at least ten times. The chain uses TRBV6-4 and TRBJ2-3, with a tentative D call TRBD2 (7 bases). With 2 bases removed from V and 5 bases from J, the gap between germline ends came to 14 bases. This CDR3 has 15 amino acids. The V gene's germline CDR1 is MRHNA and CDR2 SNTAGT. This chain's CDR3 is CASSDTGGHQDTQYF. The CDR3, as DNA: TGTGCCAGCAGTGACACGGGGGGCCACCAAGATACGCAGTATTTT.

Notes on this clonotype: A much larger clonotype is one base distant, so this may be a read error. The J gene is TRBJ2-7, the V gene TRBV5-1, with D perhaps matching TRBD1 or TRBD2 (5 bases each). The germline gives CDR1 SGHRS, CDR2 YFSETQ. Trimming stripped 2 bases from V and 7 bases from J, with 19 bases between. The CDR3 is made up of 15 amino acids. CDR3 loop: CASSFVGASYNEQYF. The CDR3 region has the DNA TGCGCCAGCAGCTTCGTCGGGGCCTCCTACAATGAGCAGTACTTC.